This is a list of T cell receptor beta chains from one sample in a study of cytomegalovirus exposure and HLA in healthy donors. Profiled with immunoSEQ multiplex PCR; TCRdb holds only in-frame clones, not every one. Of about 160,000 clones in the sample, approximately 77% were seen once. Sequenced sample: PBMCs. These receptors originate from a female donor in good health and CMV-seronegative. CDR3s include the opening cysteine and the closing phenylalanine or tryptophan. Fields, in order: D gene, V gene, clone size, J gene, CDR3 DNA, CDR3 protein. D genes are given only for firm matches. Clone size, where shown, is once, few, many, or a class for clones that have expanded.

TRBD1	TRBV2	.	TRBJ1-6	TGTGCCACGGTGGCAGGGGGCCTTAATTCACCCCTCCACTTT	CATVAGGLNSPLHF
TRBD1	TRBV2	.	TRBJ2-1	TGTGCCAGCACCCTCGGGACAGGGACAGAGCAGTTCTTC	CASTLGTGTEQFF
.	TRBV5-5	once	TRBJ1-1	TGTGCCAGCAGCTTAGCCGTCGACAGGAGGAACACTGAAGCTTTCTTT	CASSLAVDRRNTEAFF
.	TRBV6-6	.	TRBJ2-7	TGTGCCAGCAGTTACTTACCAGGACGGGAGACCTACGAGCAGTACTTC	CASSYLPGRETYEQYF
TRBD1	TRBV30	few	TRBJ1-6	TGTGCCTGGAGTCTGGGACAGGGAAATTCACCCCTCCACTTT	CAWSLGQGNSPLHF
.	TRBV29-1	.	TRBJ2-7	TGCAGCGTTGAGAGTGGGGAGACCTACGAGCAGTACTTC	CSVESGETYEQYF
.	TRBV4-2	.	TRBJ2-5	TGTGCCAGCAGCCAAGAAATCGGAGCGGTAGCGGTTATGCAAGAGACCCAGTACTTC	CASSQEIGAVAVMQETQYF
.	TRBV4-3	.	TRBJ2-1	TGCGCCAGCAGCCCACAGGGAAGGGAGCAGTTCTTC	CASSPQGREQFF
TRBD1	TRBV6-4	.	TRBJ2-3	TGTGCCAGCAGTGGGACAGGGGGCGCAGATACGCAGTATTTT	CASSGTGGADTQYF
.	TRBV27	.	TRBJ1-5	TGTGCCAGCAGTCCCACAGGGCAGGGGAATCAGCCCCAGCATTTT	CASSPTGQGNQPQHF
.	TRBV2	.	TRBJ2-7	TGTGCCAGCAGTAGAGGACACGGTAGCTACGAGCAGTACTTC	CASSRGHGSYEQYF
TRBD1	TRBV10-3	.	TRBJ1-1	TGTGCCATCAGTGGCTCCGCGACAGGGGGGAACACTGAAGCTTTCTTT	CAISGSATGGNTEAFF
TRBD1	TRBV6-1	few	TRBJ1-5	TGTGCCAGCAGTGAGCAGGGGGCGATCAATCAGCCCCAGCATTTT	CASSEQGAINQPQHF
.	TRBV30	.	TRBJ2-7	TGTGCCTGGGCCTCCTGGTCCAGCTACGAGCAGTACTTC	CAWASWSSYEQYF
TRBD1	TRBV11-3	.	TRBJ2-1	TGTGCCAGCAGCTTAGGGTTGAGGGGGCGCGACAGGTCGCAGTTCTTC	CASSLGLRGRDRSQFF
.	TRBV6-1	few	TRBJ1-2	TGTGCCAGCAGTGAAAGGGCGGGGGCGCGGGGCTATGGCTACACCTTC	CASSERAGARGYGYTF
TRBD1	TRBV28	.	TRBJ2-3	TGTGCCAGCAGTTCCCGGGACAGACTGTATTTT	CASSSRDRLYF
.	TRBV19	.	TRBJ2-5	TGTGCCAGTAGTTACGGGGGTCAGGAGACCCAGTACTTC	CASSYGGQETQYF
.	TRBV12-2	.	TRBJ1-1	TGTGCAAGTCGACTACATTCTCGGGACAGGGCTGGCTGCATGAACACTGAAGCTTTCTTT	CASRLHSRDRAGCMNTEAFF
TRBD1	TRBV7-2	.	TRBJ1-6	TGTGCCAGCAGCCTGACAGGGAGAGCAGATTCCGATTCACCCCTCCACTTT	CASSLTGRADSDSPLHF
.	TRBV9	.	TRBJ2-7	TGTGCCAGCAGCGTGGGGGGTATGGGGGAGCAGTACTTC	CASSVGGMGEQYF
.	TRBV28	.	TRBJ1-4	TGTGCCAGCAGTCCCCCTGGAGCAACTAATGAAAAACTGTTTTTT	CASSPPGATNEKLFF
TRBD2	TRBV7-2	.	TRBJ2-7	TGTGCCAGCAGGGATACTAGCGGGAGTAGCGAGCAGTACTTC	CASRDTSGSSEQYF
.	TRBV4-3	.	TRBJ2-7	TGCGCCAGCAGCCAAGATGCGGCGCCCAGACCCTACGAGCAGTACTTC	CASSQDAAPRPYEQYF
TRBD1	TRBV7-2	once	TRBJ2-2	TGTGCCAGCAGAAAGGATCCCGGGACAGTTTCCGGGGAGCTGTTTTTT	CASRKDPGTVSGELFF
.	TRBV10-3	.	TRBJ1-1	TGTGCCATCAGCCCCGTCCCGAACACTGAAGCTTTCTTT	CAISPVPNTEAFF
.	TRBV27	few	TRBJ1-2	TGTGCCAGCAGTTTCACAGAGAACTATGGCTACACCTTC	CASSFTENYGYTF
TRBD1	TRBV7-9	.	TRBJ2-4	TGTTCCAGCAGCTTAGGGGGCGAAGGAAAAAACATTCAGTACTTC	CSSSLGGEGKNIQYF
.	TRBV6-1	few	TRBJ1-3	TGTGCCAGCAGCGAGGCCGGGGGGCGCGGAAACACCATATATTTT	CASSEAGGRGNTIYF
TRBD2	TRBV4-1	few	TRBJ2-7	TGCGCCAGCAGCCAAGATGCCAATAGCGGGAGACTGGAGCAGTACTTC	CASSQDANSGRLEQYF
TRBD1	TRBV7-8	.	TRBJ1-3	TGTGCCAGCAGCTCGACAGGGGCCCGCTCTGGAAACACCATATATTTT	CASSSTGARSGNTIYF
TRBD2	TRBV7-2	.	TRBJ2-3	TGTGCCAGCAGCTTAAGTGGGGCAGCGGGGGGGCCGGGGGATACGCAGTATTTT	CASSLSGAAGGPGDTQYF
TRBD2	TRBV6-5	.	TRBJ2-1	TGTGCCAGCAGTTACGGGGAGGGCTCCTACAATGAGCAGTTCTTC	CASSYGEGSYNEQFF
TRBD2	TRBV28	once	TRBJ2-1	TGTGCCAGCAGTTTATCGGGAGGGCCTCCCTACAATGAGCAGTTCTTC	CASSLSGGPPYNEQFF
.	TRBV11-2	few	TRBJ1-5	TGTGCCAGCAGTGGAGGGTTTGGCAATCAGCCCCAGCATTTT	CASSGGFGNQPQHF
TRBD1	TRBV2	.	TRBJ1-3	TGTGCCAGCAGTCCGGACAGGGGTGGAAACACCATATATTTT	CASSPDRGGNTIYF
TRBD2	TRBV28	.	TRBJ2-1	TGTGCCAGCAGCCCCCCGGGAGGGGGAAACAATGAGCAGTTCTTC	CASSPPGGGNNEQFF
.	TRBV19	.	TRBJ2-3	TGTGCCAGTAGCCGGGTTCACACAGATACGCAGTATTTT	CASSRVHTDTQYF
TRBD1	TRBV4-3	.	TRBJ2-7	TGCGCCAGCAGCCAAGGGAGGGACAGGGAGGGTTTCGAGCAGTACTTC	CASSQGRDREGFEQYF
.	TRBV7-9	.	TRBJ1-2	TGTGCCAGCAGCCCGCAAAACAACATATATGGCTACACCTTC	CASSPQNNIYGYTF
TRBD2	TRBV2	.	TRBJ2-5	TGTGCCAGCAGTCCAAAACTCCTGGGACGGGGGGGGGAGACCCAGTACTTC	CASSPKLLGRGGETQYF
.	TRBV12-5	.	TRBJ1-5	TGTGCTAGTGGTTTGGGACTGGACAAGGCCCAGCATTTT	CASGLGLDKAQHF
TRBD1	TRBV5-1	.	TRBJ2-2	TGCGCCAGCAGCTTGGGACAGGGGGAAACCGGGGAGCTGTTTTTT	CASSLGQGETGELFF
TRBD1	TRBV6-1	.	TRBJ2-1	TGTGCCAGCAGTGATTCCCGGACAGGGGGCAGCGATGAGCAGTTCTTC	CASSDSRTGGSDEQFF
.	TRBV19	.	TRBJ1-2	TGTGCCAGTAGTATCGGTGACCATTCCAGGAGGGGCTACACCTTC	CASSIGDHSRRGYTF
.	TRBV9	.	TRBJ1-2	TGTGCCAGCAGCGTTTCCGGACAGATAGGTCGGTGGACCTTC	CASSVSGQIGRWTF
.	TRBV28	.	TRBJ2-7	TGTGCCAGCAGTTTCAAGGGAGTCAAGGGCTACGAGCAGTACTTC	CASSFKGVKGYEQYF
TRBD2	TRBV10-3	.	TRBJ2-3	TGTGCCATCGGGGATAGCGGGAAGTCAGATACGCAGTATTTT	CAIGDSGKSDTQYF
TRBD2	TRBV13	.	TRBJ2-1	TGTGCCAGCAGCCCACCTAGCGGGGGGGCGGCGCAGCATGAGCAGTTCTTC	CASSPPSGGAAQHEQFF
TRBD1	TRBV2	.	TRBJ2-5	TGTGCCAGCGGGGGGGACAGGGGGCGGCAAGAGACCCAGTACTTC	CASGGDRGRQETQYF
TRBD1	TRBV6-6	.	TRBJ1-4	TGTGCCAGCAGCTATGACAGGGGGCGGGAAAAACTGTTTTTT	CASSYDRGREKLFF
.	TRBV6-5	.	TRBJ2-6	TGTGCCAGCAAAACAGGGACTGGGGCCAACGTCCTGACTTTC	CASKTGTGANVLTF
TRBD1	TRBV28	.	TRBJ2-7	TGTGCCAGCAGTTCAGCCGGGACAGACGACTACGAGCAGTACTTC	CASSSAGTDDYEQYF
TRBD1	TRBV7-2	.	TRBJ1-6	TGTGCCAGCAGCTTAACCCCGACAGGGGGTTATAATTCACCCCTCCACTTT	CASSLTPTGGYNSPLHF
.	TRBV20-1	once	TRBJ1-1	TGCAGTGCCAAGAACTGGGAAGCTTTCTTT	CSAKNWEAFF
.	TRBV29-1	few	TRBJ1-1	TGCAGCGTTGAGGGGAGGGGAACTACTGAAGCTTTCTTT	CSVEGRGTTEAFF
.	TRBV28	.	TRBJ2-7	TGTGCCAGCAGTAGGACCCGCCAGGGGTTCGAGCAGTACTTC	CASSRTRQGFEQYF
TRBD2	TRBV5-1	.	TRBJ2-1	TGCGCCAGCAGGTCCAGCGGGAGGGTCTACAATGAGCAGTTCTTC	CASRSSGRVYNEQFF
.	TRBV9	.	TRBJ2-3	TGTGCCAGCAGCGCCCCTGGCGGGGTCGGCACAGATACGCAGTATTTT	CASSAPGGVGTDTQYF
.	TRBV7-2	.	TRBJ1-1	TGTGCCAGCAGCTTAGATTGGGGGGCTGAAGCTTTCTTT	CASSLDWGAEAFF